The clone carrying this T cell receptor beta chain was counted at least ten times. The entry originates in a study of T and B cells in COVID-19 patients. As for the study in general: Of some 21 active-infection patients, 15 to 19 carried comorbidities linked to unfavorable COVID-19 outcome.

V gave up 6 bases and J gave up 0 bases, with 14 bases separating them. The CDR3 covers 15 residues. CDR1 LNHDA and CDR2 SQIVND come from the germline V gene (reference sequence). BIOMED2 TRB-A/B primer pools were used in multiplex TRB PCR. TCRdb ran MiXCR on the multiplex PCR reads and lists one entry per CDR3 protein. Of some 13,000 distinct CDR3 sequences in the sample, less than 35% were seen once. From blood, about 220-500 ng of genomic DNA served as TRB template. This rearrangement joins TRBV19 to TRBJ1-1, with D maybe TRBD1 (5 bases). The receptor's source is a human donor who had recovered from COVID-19. Sequenced sample: blood. For the CDR3, the DNA is TGTGCCAGTAGCCCTGAGGGACTGTTGAACACTGAAGCTTTCTTT. It translates to CASSPEGLLNTEAFF.